This T cell receptor beta chain was documented in a study of blood T cell repertoires in COVID-19. Generated by immunoSEQ multiplex PCR, the TCRdb table keeps only in-frame clones and is missing some. The sample lists roughly 78,000 clones, about 89% occurring once. There are 15 residues in the CDR3. Per the germline V gene, CDR1 is SGHTA and CDR2 is FQGTGA. Germline trimming cut 5 bases from V and 5 bases from J; bases unmatched to any gene: 7. Sequenced: peripheral blood. V and J are TRBV7-3 and TRBJ2-7; 12 bases align to TRBD1. The receptor comes from a man in his fifties or sixties with acute or convalescent COVID-19. CDR3 DNA sequence: TGTGCCAGCAGCCAAGGAGGGACAGGGGGCCACGAGCAGTACTTC. Amino acids: CASSQGGTGGHEQYF.